This passage covers 3 T cell receptor beta chains from one sample sequenced in a study of cytomegalovirus exposure and HLA in healthy donors. The PCR employed 60 Vbeta primers together with 13 Jbeta primers. TCRdb's copy holds only in-frame clones and misses some; the assay was immunoSEQ multiplex PCR. The table lists about 88,000 clones. Material for sequencing was PBMCs. The receptor set was obtained from a girl aged 10 to 17 in good health and CMV-seropositive.

As concerns this clone: Its ends do not fully match the called genes, so a read error is possible. This chain connects TRBV28 to TRBJ1-5; 11 nucleotides align to TRBD1. CDR1 is MDHEN, CDR2 SYDVKM, per germline. The CDR3 runs to 18 residues. Here the CDR3 DNA reads TGTGCCGGCAGTGGGACAGGGGGAAAAGGGATAGCCAATCAGCCCCAGCATTTT. Its translation: CAGSGTGGKGIANQPQHF.

The rearrangement uses TRBV29-1 and TRBJ2-1; 10 bases agree with TRBD2. The V gene's germline CDR1 is SQVTM and CDR2 ANQGSEA. The length of the CDR3 is 14 residues. The V and J ends lost 5 bases and 8 bases, in that order; junction bases with no gene match: 9. Here the CDR3 reads CSVIPSGGADEQFF. DNA of the CDR3: TGCAGCGTTATTCCCAGCGGGGGGGCAGATGAGCAGTTCTTC.

CDR3 amino acids: CAWSASGGYTF. CDR3 coding DNA: TGTGCCTGGAGTGCCTCAGGGGGCTACACCTTC. V usage is TRBV30 and J usage is TRBJ1-2; possible D gene TRBD1, 5 bases. V lost 1 base and J lost 8, with 8 bases in between. The CDR3 loop spans 11 amino acids. Germline V CDR1 and CDR2: GTSNPN, SVGIG (reference sequence).